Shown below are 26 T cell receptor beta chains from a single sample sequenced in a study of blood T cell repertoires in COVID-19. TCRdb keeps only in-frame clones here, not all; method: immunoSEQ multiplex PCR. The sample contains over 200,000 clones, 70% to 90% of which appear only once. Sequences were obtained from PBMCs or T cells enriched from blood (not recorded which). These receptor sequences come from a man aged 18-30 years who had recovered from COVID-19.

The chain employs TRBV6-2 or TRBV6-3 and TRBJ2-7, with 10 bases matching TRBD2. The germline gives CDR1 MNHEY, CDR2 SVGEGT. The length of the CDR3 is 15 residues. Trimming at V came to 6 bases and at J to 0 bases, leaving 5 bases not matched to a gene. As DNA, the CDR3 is TGTGCCAGCAGCATCAGCGGGGGGGCCTCCTACGAGCAGTACTTC. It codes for CASSISGGASYEQYF.

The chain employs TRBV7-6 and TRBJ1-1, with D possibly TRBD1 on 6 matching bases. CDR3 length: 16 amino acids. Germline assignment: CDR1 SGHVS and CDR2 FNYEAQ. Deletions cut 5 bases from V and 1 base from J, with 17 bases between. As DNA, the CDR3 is TGTGCCAGCAGCCAAGATTCCGGGACACGGAACACTGAAGCTTTCTTT. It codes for CASSQDSGTRNTEAFF.

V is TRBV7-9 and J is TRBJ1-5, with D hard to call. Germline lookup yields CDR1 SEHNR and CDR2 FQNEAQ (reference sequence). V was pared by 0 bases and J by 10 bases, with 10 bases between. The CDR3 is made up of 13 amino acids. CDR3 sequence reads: CASSLADGSPQHF. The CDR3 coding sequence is TGTGCCAGCAGCTTAGCCGACGGGAGCCCCCAGCATTTT.

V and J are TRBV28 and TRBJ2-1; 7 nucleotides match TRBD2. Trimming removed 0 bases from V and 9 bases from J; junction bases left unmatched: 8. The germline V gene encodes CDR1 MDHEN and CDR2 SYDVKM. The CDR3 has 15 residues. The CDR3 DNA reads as TGTGCCAGCAGTTTATGCGAGGGAGGGGCGTGTGAGCAGTTCTTC. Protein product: CASSLCEGGACEQFF.

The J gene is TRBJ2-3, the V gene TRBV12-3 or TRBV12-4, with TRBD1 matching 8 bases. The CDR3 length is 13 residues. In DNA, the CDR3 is TGTGCGTACTCCAGGGGGCGTCAAGATACGCAGTATTTT. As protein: CAYSRGRQDTQYF.

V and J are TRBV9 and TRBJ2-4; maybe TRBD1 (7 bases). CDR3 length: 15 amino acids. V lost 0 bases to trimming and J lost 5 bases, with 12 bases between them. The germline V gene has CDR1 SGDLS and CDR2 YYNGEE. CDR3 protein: CASSVAEGAENIQYF. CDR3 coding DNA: TGTGCCAGCAGCGTAGCGGAGGGGGCGGAAAACATTCAGTACTTC.

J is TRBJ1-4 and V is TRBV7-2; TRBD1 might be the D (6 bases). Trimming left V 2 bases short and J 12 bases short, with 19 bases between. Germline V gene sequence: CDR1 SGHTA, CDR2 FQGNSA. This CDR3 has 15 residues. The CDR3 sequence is CASSLMRDTGGQLFF. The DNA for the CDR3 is TGTGCCAGCAGCTTAATGAGGGACACGGGCGGCCAACTGTTTTTT. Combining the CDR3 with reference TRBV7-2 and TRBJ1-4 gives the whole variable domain GAGVSQSPSNKVTEKGKDVELRCDPISGHTALYWYRQSLGQGLEFLIYFQGNSAPDKSGLPSDRFSAERTGGSVSTLTIQRTQQEDSAVYLCASSLMRDTGGQLFFGSGTQLSVL.

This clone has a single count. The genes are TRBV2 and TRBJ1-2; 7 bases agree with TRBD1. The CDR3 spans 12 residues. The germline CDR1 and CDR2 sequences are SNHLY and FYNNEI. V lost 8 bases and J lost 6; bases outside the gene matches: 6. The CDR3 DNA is TGTGCCAGCGACAAAACAGGGGATGGCTACACCTTC. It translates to CASDKTGDGYTF.

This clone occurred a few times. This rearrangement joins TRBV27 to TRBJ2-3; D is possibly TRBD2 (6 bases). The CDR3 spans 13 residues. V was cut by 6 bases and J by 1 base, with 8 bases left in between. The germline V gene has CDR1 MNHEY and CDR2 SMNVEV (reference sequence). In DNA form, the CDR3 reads TGTGCCAGCAGCGGGAGTGGCACAGATACGCAGTATTTT. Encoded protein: CASSGSGTDTQYF.

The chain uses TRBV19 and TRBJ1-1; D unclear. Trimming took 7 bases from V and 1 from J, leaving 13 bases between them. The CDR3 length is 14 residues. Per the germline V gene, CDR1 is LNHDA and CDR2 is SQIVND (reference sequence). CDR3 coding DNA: TGTGCCAGTAAAATCGGACGGGAGAACACTGAAGCTTTCTTT. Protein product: CASKIGRENTEAFF.

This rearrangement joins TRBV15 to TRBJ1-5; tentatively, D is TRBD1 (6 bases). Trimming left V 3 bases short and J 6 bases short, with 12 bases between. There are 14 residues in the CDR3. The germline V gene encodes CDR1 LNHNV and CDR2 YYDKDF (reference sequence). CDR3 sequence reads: CATSSAVGGQPQHF. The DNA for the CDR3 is TGTGCCACCAGCAGCGCAGTAGGGGGTCAGCCCCAGCATTTT. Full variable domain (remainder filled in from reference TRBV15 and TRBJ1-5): DAMVIQNPRYQVTQFGKPVTLSCSQTLNHNVMYWYQQKSSQAPKLLFHYYDKDFNNEADTPDNFQSRRPNTSFCFLDIRSPGLGDTAMYLCATSSAVGGQPQHFGDGTRLSIL.

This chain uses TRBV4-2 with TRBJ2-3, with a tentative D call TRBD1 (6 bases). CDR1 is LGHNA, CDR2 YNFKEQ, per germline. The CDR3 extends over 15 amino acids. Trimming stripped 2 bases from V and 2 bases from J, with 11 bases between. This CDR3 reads CASSQTGMNTDTQYF. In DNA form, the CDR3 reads TGTGCCAGCAGCCAAACAGGGATGAACACAGATACGCAGTATTTT.

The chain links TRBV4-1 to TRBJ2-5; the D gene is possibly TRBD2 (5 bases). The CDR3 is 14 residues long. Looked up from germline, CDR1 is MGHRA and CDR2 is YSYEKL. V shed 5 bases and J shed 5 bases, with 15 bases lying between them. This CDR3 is CASSTRESRETQYF. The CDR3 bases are TGCGCCAGCAGCACACGGGAAAGCAGGGAGACCCAGTACTTC.

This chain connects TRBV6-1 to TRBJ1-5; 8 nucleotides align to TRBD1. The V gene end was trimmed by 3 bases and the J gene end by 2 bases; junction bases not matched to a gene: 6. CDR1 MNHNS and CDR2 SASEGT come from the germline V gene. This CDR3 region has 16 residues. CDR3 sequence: CASSEGRGHGNQPQHF. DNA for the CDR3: TGTGCCAGCAGTGAGGGCAGGGGGCACGGCAATCAGCCCCAGCATTTT.

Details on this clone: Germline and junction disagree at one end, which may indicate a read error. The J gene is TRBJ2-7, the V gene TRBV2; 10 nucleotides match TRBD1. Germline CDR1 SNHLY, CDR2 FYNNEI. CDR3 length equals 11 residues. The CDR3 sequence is CASRPQGQGHF. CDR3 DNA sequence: TGTGCCAGCAGGCCCCAGGGACAGGGGCACTTC.

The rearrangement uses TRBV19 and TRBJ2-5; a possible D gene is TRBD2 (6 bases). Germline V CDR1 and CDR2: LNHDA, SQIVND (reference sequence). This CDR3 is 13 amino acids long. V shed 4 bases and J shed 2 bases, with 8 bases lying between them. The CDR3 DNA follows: TGTGCCAGTAGTACGGGACTTCAAGAGACCCAGTACTTC. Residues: CASSTGLQETQYF.

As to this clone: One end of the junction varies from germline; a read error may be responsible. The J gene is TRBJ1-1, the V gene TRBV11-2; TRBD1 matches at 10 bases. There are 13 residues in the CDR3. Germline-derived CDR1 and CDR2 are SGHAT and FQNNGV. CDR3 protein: CASKGQGNAEAFF. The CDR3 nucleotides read TGTGCCAGCAAGGGACAGGGGAACGCTGAAGCTTTCTTT.

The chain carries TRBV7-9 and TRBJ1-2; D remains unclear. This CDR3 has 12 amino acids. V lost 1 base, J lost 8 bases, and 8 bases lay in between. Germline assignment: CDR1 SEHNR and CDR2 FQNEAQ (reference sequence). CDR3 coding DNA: TGTGCCAGCAGCTTAGGGGAGGAGGGCTACACCTTC. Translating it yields CASSLGEEGYTF.

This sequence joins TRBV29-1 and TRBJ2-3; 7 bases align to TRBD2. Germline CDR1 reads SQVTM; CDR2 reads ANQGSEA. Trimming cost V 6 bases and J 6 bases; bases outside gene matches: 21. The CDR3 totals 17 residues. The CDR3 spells CSVAPGLTLELMDTQYF. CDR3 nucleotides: TGCAGCGTGGCTCCGGGACTAACCCTCGAATTGATGGATACGCAGTATTTT.

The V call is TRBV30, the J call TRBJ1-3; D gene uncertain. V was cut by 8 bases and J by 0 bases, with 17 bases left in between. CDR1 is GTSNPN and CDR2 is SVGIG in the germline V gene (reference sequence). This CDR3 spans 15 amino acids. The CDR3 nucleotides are TGTGCCCGGGCGCGGGCAGGCTTCTCTGGAAACACCATATATTTT. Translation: CARARAGFSGNTIYF.

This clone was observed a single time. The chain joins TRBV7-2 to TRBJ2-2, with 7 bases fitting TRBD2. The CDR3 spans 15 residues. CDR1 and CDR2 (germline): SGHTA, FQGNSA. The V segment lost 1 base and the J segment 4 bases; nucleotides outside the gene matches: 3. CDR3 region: CASSLVASGTGELFF. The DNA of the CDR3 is TGTGCCAGCAGCTTAGTGGCTAGCGGCACCGGGGAGCTGTTTTTT.

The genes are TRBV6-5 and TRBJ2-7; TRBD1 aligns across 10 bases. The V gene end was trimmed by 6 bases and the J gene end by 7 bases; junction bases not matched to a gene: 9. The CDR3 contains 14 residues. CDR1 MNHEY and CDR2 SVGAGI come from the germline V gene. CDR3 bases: TGTGCCAGCAGAAGGGACAGGGGTGAGTGGGAGCAGTACTTC. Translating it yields CASRRDRGEWEQYF.

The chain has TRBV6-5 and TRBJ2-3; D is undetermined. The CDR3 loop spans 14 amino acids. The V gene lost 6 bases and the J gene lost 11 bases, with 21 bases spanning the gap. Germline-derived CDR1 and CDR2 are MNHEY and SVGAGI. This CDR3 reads CASSDNGPLRRQYF. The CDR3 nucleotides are TGTGCCAGCAGCGACAACGGCCCGCTAAGAAGGCAGTATTTT.

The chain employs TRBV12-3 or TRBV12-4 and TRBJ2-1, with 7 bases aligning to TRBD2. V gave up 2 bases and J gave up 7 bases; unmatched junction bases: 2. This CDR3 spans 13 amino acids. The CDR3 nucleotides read TGTGCCAGCAGTTTAAGGACTAGTAATGAGCAGTTCTTC. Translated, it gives CASSLRTSNEQFF.

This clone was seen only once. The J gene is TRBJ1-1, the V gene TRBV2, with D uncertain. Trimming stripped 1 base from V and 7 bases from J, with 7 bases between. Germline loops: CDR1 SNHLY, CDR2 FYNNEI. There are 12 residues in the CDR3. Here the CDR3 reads CASSEDGIEAFF. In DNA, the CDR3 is TGTGCCAGCAGTGAAGACGGTATTGAAGCTTTCTTT.

CDR3 region: CTSSQRICGKFGRRSGDSYNEQFF. The CDR3 DNA is TGCACCAGCAGCCAACGAATCTGTGGGAAATTCGGACGGAGAAGCGGGGACTCCTACAATGAGCAGTTCTTC. The chain links TRBV1 to TRBJ2-1; the DNA was not compared with TRBD2, the D call given in the table. TRBV1 is classified as a pseudogene. The CDR3 is 24 amino acids.